This TCR beta chain is drawn from a study of cytomegalovirus exposure and HLA in healthy donors. Looking at the study overall: Early on, a data release was issued that held roughly 84 million unique TCRs from HLA-typed donors.

General study results and limits: Being indistinguishable, some V segments were excluded, TRBV6-2 and TRBV6-3 among them. Researchers reported in a later analysis that a missense DCLRE1C variant was tied to TCR beta V- and J-gene trimming.

The primer mix had 60 Vbeta and 13 Jbeta primers. The repertoire was sequenced with immunoSEQ multiplex PCR; TCRdb's copy has only in-frame clones and lacks some. The data contain some 180,000 clones, about 80% of them singletons. This clone was seen a handful of times. Its antigen is unknown. The V gene's germline CDR1 is GTSNPN and CDR2 SVGIG (reference sequence). There are 15 residues in the CDR3. Germline trimming cut 1 base from V and 10 bases from J; bases unmatched to any gene: 7. This receptor was taken from a man younger than 35 in good health and CMV-seronegative. The sample comprised PBMCs. V and J are TRBV30 and TRBJ2-3; 14 bases are a match to TRBD2. CDR3 amino acids: CAWSETSGGACPQYF. The CDR3 coding sequence is TGTGCCTGGAGTGAGACTAGCGGGGGGGCCTGCCCGCAGTATTTT.